Here is one T cell receptor beta chain with its context. These data belong to a study of CD8 T cells in Susac syndrome. V lost 2 bases and J lost 0, with 5 bases in between. Germline V gene data show CDR1 as KGHSH and CDR2 as LQKENI. The CDR3 has 14 residues. RNA in amounts of about 0.5 to 1 ug was reverse transcribed with random hexamers. One entry per CDR3 protein results from TCRdb running MiXCR on the immunoSEQ multiplex PCR reads. Among around 120,000 distinct CDR3 sequences listed, more than 85% were seen once. V usage is TRBV18 and J usage is TRBJ1-3; D not certain. Material for sequencing was CD4+ T cells from PBMCs. The origin of this receptor is a human donor with multiple sclerosis. This chain's CDR3 is CASSPDRSGNTIYF. The CDR3 DNA reads TGTGCCAGCTCACCAGACCGCTCTGGAAACACCATATATTTT.